This is a list of T cell receptor beta chains from one sample in a study of identical twins. In TCRdb, the 5' RACE reads were re-called with MiXCR into one record per CDR3 protein. Among about 520,000 distinct CDR3 sequences listed, 22% were seen once. These data also featured in a second study, about T cells expressing NK-cell markers.

What was sequenced was CD4+ T cells sorted from blood. The origin of the receptors is a woman between 18 and 29 years old in good health. Each CDR3 is given with its conserved first and last residue. Fields, in order: clone size, D gene, J gene, V gene, CDR3 DNA, CDR3 protein. D genes are given only for firm matches. Clone sizes are given selectively: once, few, many, or a class where the clone is expanded.

NA | NA | TRBJ1-5 | TRBV5-6 | TGTGCCAGCACCGCGGGGGGCCGGGGCAATCAGCCCCAGCATTTT | CASTAGGRGNQPQHF
few | NA | TRBJ2-7 | TRBV20-1 | TGCAGTGCTAGAGATCGGGTGCTTGAGCAGTACTTC | CSARDRVLEQYF
NA | TRBD1 | TRBJ2-7 | TRBV7-9 | TGTGCCAGCAGCTTGACCTATCAGGGGGCCTACGAGCAGTACTTC | CASSLTYQGAYEQYF
few | NA | TRBJ2-3 | TRBV12-3/TRBV12-4 | TGTGCCAGCACCTCGTCAGGGGTACAAGATACGCAGTATTTT | CASTSSGVQDTQYF
few | NA | TRBJ2-7 | TRBV7-9 | TGTGCCAGCAGCCCCCCGACAGCCTCCTACGAGCAGTACTTC | CASSPPTASYEQYF
NA | TRBD2 | TRBJ2-1 | TRBV7-9 | TGTGCCAGCAGCTTATGGGAGGGTAGCTACAATGAGCAGTTCTTC | CASSLWEGSYNEQFF
once | NA | TRBJ2-3 | TRBV11-3 | TGTGCCAGCAGCCCCCACGGGGTGGTAGATACGCAGTATTTT | CASSPHGVVDTQYF
NA | NA | TRBJ2-1 | TRBV7-3 | TGTGCCAGCAGCCAGCAGAGCAGCACCTACAATGAGCAGTTCTTC | CASSQQSSTYNEQFF
NA | NA | TRBJ2-3 | TRBV20-1 | TGCAGTGCTAGTCGCCTGGGTCTCTGGACAGAGTATTACACAGATACGCAGTATTTT | CSASRLGLWTEYYTDTQYF
NA | NA | TRBJ2-1 | TRBV29-1 | TGCAGCGCCTTACCGAGACAGCCCTACAATGAGCAGTTCTTC | CSALPRQPYNEQFF
NA | TRBD2 | TRBJ2-1 | TRBV5-1 | TGCGCCAGCAGCCCAAATCTCATGGCTAGCGGCACTTACAATGAGCAGTTCTTC | CASSPNLMASGTYNEQFF
NA | NA | TRBJ2-3 | TRBV12-3/TRBV12-4 | TGTGCCACTTACAGGGCTAGCACAGATACGCAGTATTTT | CATYRASTDTQYF
NA | NA | TRBJ2-5 | TRBV3-1 | TGTGCCAGCAGCCTATGGACAGGGAGGGGGGAGACCCAGTACTTC | CASSLWTGRGETQYF
NA | NA | TRBJ2-5 | TRBV5-6 | TGTGCCAGCAGCCGCGCCCGAGAAGAGACCCAGTACTTC | CASSRAREETQYF
NA | TRBD1 | TRBJ1-2 | TRBV27 | TGTGCCAGCAGTTTAGTGGGGGGGACAGGAAACTATGGCTACACCTTC | CASSLVGGTGNYGYTF
few | TRBD1 | TRBJ1-2 | TRBV20-1 | TGCAGTGCTAGTGGGGGACAGACTAACTATGGCTACACCTTC | CSASGGQTNYGYTF
few | NA | TRBJ2-7 | TRBV27 | TGTGCCAGCAGTACCCGGGTTTACTACGAGCAGTACTTC | CASSTRVYYEQYF
many | TRBD1 | TRBJ1-4 | TRBV10-1 | TGCGCCAGCGGACAGGGGCGGGAAAAACTGTTTTTT | CASGQGREKLFF
few | NA | TRBJ2-5 | TRBV7-2 | TGTGCCAGCAGCTTCGAGTTGGGGGAGACCCAGTACTTC | CASSFELGETQYF
NA | TRBD2 | TRBJ2-5 | TRBV7-2 | TGTGCCAGCGCTCGGGCTAGCGGGCTGACTAGAGAGACCCAGTACTTC | CASARASGLTRETQYF
few | NA | TRBJ1-4 | TRBV6-5 | TGTGCCAGCAGTTACTTTTTCGGATTGTCAGGAGGGGCAAGGGAAAAACTGTTTTTT | CASSYFFGLSGGAREKLFF
once | NA | TRBJ2-1 | TRBV5-1 | TGCGCCAGCAGCTTGGTTGGAGGGGATCATGAGCAGTTCTTC | CASSLVGGDHEQFF